A single sample gave rise to the 8 T cell receptor beta chains below, sequenced in a study of blood T cell repertoires in COVID-19. The repertoire was sequenced with immunoSEQ multiplex PCR; TCRdb's copy has only in-frame clones and lacks some. The sample has about 53,000 clones, 85% to 95% seen once; the top ten hold approximately 3%. The sequenced sample consisted of peripheral blood. Receptor source: a human donor in a cohort sampled during active COVID-19.

The gene calls are TRBV7-2 and TRBJ2-1; 9 bases fit TRBD1. The CDR3 sequence is 16 residues long. CDR1 is SGHTA, CDR2 FQGNSA, per germline. V gave up 2 bases and J gave up 9 bases; unmatched junction bases: 11. CDR3 sequence reads: CASSLNRDREGVEQFF. The CDR3 DNA reads as TGTGCCAGCAGCTTAAACCGGGACAGGGAAGGTGTTGAGCAGTTCTTC.

This rearrangement joins TRBV4-2 to TRBJ2-7; D may be TRBD2 (6 bases). CDR1 LGHNA and CDR2 YNFKEQ come from the germline V gene. The CDR3 has 15 residues. V was cut by 2 bases and J by 2 bases, with 13 bases left in between. The CDR3 loop reads CASSQQRRVPYEQYF. CDR3 nucleotide sequence: TGTGCCAGCAGCCAACAGCGGAGGGTCCCCTACGAGCAGTACTTC.

The J gene is TRBJ2-7, the V gene TRBV2, with 7 bases that match TRBD1. V lost 6 bases and J lost 6; bases outside the gene matches: 11. In germline, CDR1 is SNHLY, CDR2 FYNNEI. This CDR3 region has 14 residues. CDR3 sequence reads: CASSVDRVLREQYF. In nucleotides, the CDR3 is TGTGCCAGCAGCGTAGACAGGGTTTTGCGCGAGCAGTACTTC.

The CDR3 sequence: CATFPMSANYGYTF. For the CDR3, the DNA is TGTGCCACTTTTCCGATGTCGGCTAACTATGGCTACACCTTC. J is TRBJ1-2 and V is TRBV28, with D hard to call. This CDR3 spans 14 amino acids. Looked up from germline, CDR1 is MDHEN and CDR2 is SYDVKM. V lost 10 bases and J 0 bases, leaving 15 bases between the germline ends.

This chain uses TRBV6-5 with TRBJ1-2; weak D call: TRBD1 (6 bases). V lost 5 bases, J lost 6 bases, and 16 bases lay in between. The germline CDR1 and CDR2 sequences are MNHEY and SVGAGI. This CDR3 contains 14 residues. The CDR3 region has the DNA TGTGCCAGCAGTCGGACAGTAAATGCCGATGGCTACACCTTC. Translation gives CASSRTVNADGYTF.

The J gene is TRBJ2-7, the V gene TRBV19; no reliable D call. The germline V and J ends were trimmed by 3 bases and 0 bases, with 6 bases remaining between them. The germline gives CDR1 LNHDA, CDR2 SQIVND (reference sequence). The CDR3 consists of 13 residues. DNA for the CDR3: TGTGCCAGTAGTATCGACAACTCCTACGAGCAGTACTTC. Translated: CASSIDNSYEQYF.

This chain connects TRBV10-3 to TRBJ1-6; 7 bases fit TRBD1. The CDR3 has 14 amino acids. Trimming at V came to 10 bases and at J to 6 bases, leaving 9 bases not matched to a gene. Germline V lookup: CDR1 ENHRY, CDR2 SYGVKD. The CDR3 here is CATGPSGGNSPLHF. DNA for the CDR3: TGTGCCACCGGGCCCTCAGGGGGTAATTCACCCCTCCACTTT.

This chain connects TRBV5-1 to TRBJ2-2; TRBD2 is a possible D gene (5 bases). This CDR3 has 16 residues. Deletions cut 4 bases from V and 0 bases from J, with 13 bases between. From germline, CDR1 is SGHRS and CDR2 YFSETQ. DNA of the CDR3: TGCGCCAGCAGCCATACGGGGTCACCGAACACCGGGGAGCTGTTTTTT. It specifies CASSHTGSPNTGELFF.